The present T cell receptor (beta chain) was sequenced within a study of T cells in Graves' hyperthyroidism and ophthalmopathy. This clonotype occurred many times. The investigators amplified TCR beta CDR3 regions from RNA transcripts. HTBI primers were employed in a first-round RT-PCR of the TCR CDR3. TCRdb reanalysed the multiplex PCR reads using MiXCR and keeps one entry per CDR3 protein. The repertoire consists of a few hundred thousand distinct CDR3 sequences, with about 16% occurring once and the leading ten covering less than 3.5%. Unmatched junction bases numbered 7, after V lost 4 bases and J lost 7 bases. CDR3 size: 15 residues. Germline CDR1 MNHEY, CDR2 SMNVEV (reference sequence).

The gene calls are TRBV27 and TRBJ2-1, with 10 nucleotides matching TRBD2. The source material was blood. The TCR originated in a woman aged 40-49 years with Graves' ophthalmopathy. CDR3 in amino acids: CASSSAGGPGNEQFF. As DNA, the CDR3 is TGTGCCAGCAGTTCAGCGGGAGGGCCTGGGAATGAGCAGTTCTTC.